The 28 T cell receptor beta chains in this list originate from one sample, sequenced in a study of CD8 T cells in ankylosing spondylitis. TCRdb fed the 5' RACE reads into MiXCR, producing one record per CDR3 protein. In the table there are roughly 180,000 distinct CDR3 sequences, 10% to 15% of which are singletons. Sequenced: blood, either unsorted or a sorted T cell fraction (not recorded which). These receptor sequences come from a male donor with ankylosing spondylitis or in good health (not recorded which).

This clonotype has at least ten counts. The CDR3 DNA is TGTGCCAGCAGCCTACCGGGGCTAGCGGGCAGTGAGCAGTTCTTC. This gives the protein CASSLPGLAGSEQFF. The rearrangement joins TRBV7-9 to TRBJ2-1; TRBD2 aligns across 8 bases. J was trimmed by 9 bases and V by 5 bases; bases with no gene match: 12. CDR3 length: 15 amino acids. Germline V CDR1 and CDR2: SEHNR, FQNEAQ (reference sequence).

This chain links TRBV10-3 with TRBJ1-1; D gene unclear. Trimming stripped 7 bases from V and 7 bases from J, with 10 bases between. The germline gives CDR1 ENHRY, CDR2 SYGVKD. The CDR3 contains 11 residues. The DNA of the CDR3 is TGTGCCATCAATTCGGGCCTTGAAGCTTTCTTT. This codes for CAINSGLEAFF.

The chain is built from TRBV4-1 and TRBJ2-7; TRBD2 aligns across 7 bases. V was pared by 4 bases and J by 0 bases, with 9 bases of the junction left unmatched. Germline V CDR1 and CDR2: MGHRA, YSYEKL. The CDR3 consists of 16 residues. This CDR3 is CASSPREGIDSYEQYF. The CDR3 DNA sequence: TGCGCCAGCAGCCCGAGGGAGGGGATTGACTCCTACGAGCAGTACTTC.

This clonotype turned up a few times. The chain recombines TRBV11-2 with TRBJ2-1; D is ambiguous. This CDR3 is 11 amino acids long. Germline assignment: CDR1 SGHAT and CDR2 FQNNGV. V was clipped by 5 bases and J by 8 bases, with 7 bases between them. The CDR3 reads CASSVVDEQFF. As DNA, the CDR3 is TGTGCCAGCAGCGTTGTCGATGAGCAGTTCTTC.

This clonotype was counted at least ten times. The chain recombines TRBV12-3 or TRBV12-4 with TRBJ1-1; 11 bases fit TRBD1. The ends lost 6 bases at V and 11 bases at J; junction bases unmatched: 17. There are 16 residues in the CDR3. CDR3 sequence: CASSPRPDRGRGGAFF. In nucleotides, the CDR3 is TGTGCCAGCAGCCCTCGCCCGGACAGGGGGCGCGGGGGGGCTTTCTTT.

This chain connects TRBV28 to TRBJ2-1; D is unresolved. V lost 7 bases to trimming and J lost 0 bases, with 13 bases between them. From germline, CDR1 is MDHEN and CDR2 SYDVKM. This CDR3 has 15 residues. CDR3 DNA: TGTGCCAGCACCACTGACCCTAGCTCCTACAATGAGCAGTTCTTC. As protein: CASTTDPSSYNEQFF.

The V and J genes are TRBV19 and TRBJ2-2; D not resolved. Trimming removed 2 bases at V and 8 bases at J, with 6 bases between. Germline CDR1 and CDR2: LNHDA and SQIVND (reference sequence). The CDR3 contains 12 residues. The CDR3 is CASSIIGGELFF. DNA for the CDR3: TGTGCCAGTAGTATAATCGGTGGGGAGCTGTTTTTT.

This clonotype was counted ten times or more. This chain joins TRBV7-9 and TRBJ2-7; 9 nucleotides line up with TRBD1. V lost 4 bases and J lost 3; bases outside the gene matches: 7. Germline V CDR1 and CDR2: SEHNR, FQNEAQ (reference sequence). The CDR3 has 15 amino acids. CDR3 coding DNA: TGTGCCAGCAGCTCCGGACAGGGGCTCAACTACGAGCAGTACTTC. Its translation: CASSSGQGLNYEQYF.

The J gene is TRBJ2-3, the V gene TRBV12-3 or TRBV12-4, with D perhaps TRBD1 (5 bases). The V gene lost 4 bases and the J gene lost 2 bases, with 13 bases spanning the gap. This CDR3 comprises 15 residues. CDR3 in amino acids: CASSSMTVNTDTQYF. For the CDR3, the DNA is TGTGCCAGCAGTTCCATGACAGTTAACACAGATACGCAGTATTTT.

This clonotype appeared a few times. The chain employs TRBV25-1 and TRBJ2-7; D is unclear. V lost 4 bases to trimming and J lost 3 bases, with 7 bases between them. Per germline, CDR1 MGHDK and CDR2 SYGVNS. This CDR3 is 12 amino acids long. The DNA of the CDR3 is TGTGCCAGCAGTGCGTTGAGCTACGAGCAGTACTTC. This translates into CASSALSYEQYF.

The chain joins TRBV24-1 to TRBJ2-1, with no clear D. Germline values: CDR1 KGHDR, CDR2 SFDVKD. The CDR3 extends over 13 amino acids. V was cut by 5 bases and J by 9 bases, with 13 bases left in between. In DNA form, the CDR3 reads TGTGCCACCAGTGGAAAGGAAACCGGTGAGCAGTTCTTC. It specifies CATSGKETGEQFF.

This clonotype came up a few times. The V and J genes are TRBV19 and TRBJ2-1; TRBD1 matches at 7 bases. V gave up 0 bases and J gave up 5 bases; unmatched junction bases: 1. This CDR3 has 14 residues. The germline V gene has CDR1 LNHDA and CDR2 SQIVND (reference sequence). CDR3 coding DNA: TGTGCCAGTAGTATAGATACAGGGGACAATGAGCAGTTCTTC. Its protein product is CASSIDTGDNEQFF.

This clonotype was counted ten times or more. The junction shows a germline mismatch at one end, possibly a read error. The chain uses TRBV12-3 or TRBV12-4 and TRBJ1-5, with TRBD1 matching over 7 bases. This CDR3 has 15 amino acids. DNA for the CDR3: TGTGCCAGCACTTTAACAGGGGCCCCCAATCAGCCCCAGCATTTT. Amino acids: CASTLTGAPNQPQHF.

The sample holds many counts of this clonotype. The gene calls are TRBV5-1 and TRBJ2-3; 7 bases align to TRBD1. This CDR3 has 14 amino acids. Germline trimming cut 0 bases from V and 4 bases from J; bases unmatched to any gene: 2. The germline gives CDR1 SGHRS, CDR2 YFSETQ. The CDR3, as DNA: TGCGCCAGCAGCTTGGGACAGGGACCAGATACGCAGTATTTT. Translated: CASSLGQGPDTQYF.

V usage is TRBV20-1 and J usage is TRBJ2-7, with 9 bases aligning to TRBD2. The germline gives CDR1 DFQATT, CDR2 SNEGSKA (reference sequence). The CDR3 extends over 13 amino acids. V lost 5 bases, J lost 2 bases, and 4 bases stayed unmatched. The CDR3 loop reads CSAYSGGTYEQYF. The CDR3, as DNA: TGCAGTGCTTACAGCGGGGGGACCTACGAGCAGTACTTC.

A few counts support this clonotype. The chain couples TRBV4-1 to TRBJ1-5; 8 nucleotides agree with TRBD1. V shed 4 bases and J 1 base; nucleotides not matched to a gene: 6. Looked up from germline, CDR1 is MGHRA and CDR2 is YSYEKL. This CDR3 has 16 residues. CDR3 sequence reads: CASSLYRTGSNQPQHF. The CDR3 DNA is TGCGCCAGCAGCCTGTACCGGACAGGGAGCAATCAGCCCCAGCATTTT.

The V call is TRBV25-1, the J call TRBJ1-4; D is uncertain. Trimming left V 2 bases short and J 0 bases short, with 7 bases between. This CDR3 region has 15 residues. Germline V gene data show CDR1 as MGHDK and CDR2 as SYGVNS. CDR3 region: CASSEEQATNEKLFF. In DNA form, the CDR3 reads TGTGCCAGCAGTGAAGAACAAGCAACTAATGAAAAACTGTTTTTT. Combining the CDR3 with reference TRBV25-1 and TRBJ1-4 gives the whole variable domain EADIYQTPRYLVIGTGKKITLECSQTMGHDKMYWYQQDPGMELHLIHYSYGVNSTEKGDLSSESTVSRIRTEHFPLTLESARPSHTSQYLCASSEEQATNEKLFFGSGTQLSVL.

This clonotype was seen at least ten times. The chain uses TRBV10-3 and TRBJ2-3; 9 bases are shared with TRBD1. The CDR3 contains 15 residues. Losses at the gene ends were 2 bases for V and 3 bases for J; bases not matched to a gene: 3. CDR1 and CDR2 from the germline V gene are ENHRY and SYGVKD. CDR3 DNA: TGTGCCATCAGTGAGCAGGACAGGGGAACAGATACGCAGTATTTT. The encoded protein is CAISEQDRGTDTQYF.

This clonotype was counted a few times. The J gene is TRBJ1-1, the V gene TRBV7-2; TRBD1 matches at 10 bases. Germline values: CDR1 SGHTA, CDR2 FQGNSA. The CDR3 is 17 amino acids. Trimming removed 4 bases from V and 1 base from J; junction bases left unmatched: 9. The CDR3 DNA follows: TGTGCCAGCAGCTCGGCGTATAGGACAGGGGGGAACACTGAAGCTTTCTTT. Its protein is CASSSAYRTGGNTEAFF.

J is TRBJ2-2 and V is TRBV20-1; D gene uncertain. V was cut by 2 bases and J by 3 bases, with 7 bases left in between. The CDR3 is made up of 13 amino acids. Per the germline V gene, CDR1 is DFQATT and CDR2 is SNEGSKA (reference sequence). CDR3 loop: CSARPWDTGELFF. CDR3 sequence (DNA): TGCAGTGCTAGACCCTGGGACACCGGGGAGCTGTTTTTT.

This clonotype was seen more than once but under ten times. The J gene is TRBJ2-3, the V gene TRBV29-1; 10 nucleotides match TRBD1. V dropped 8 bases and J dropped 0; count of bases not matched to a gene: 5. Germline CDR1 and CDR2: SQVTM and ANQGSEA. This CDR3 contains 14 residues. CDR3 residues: CSLTGGPSTDTQYF. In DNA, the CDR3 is TGCAGCCTGACAGGGGGCCCTAGCACAGATACGCAGTATTTT.

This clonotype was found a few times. As DNA, the CDR3 is TGTGCCAGCAGCACCCTCGATGGTATGAACACTGAAGCTTTCTTT. Its translation is CASSTLDGMNTEAFF. This sequence joins TRBV7-9 and TRBJ1-1; D gene ambiguous. The CDR3 loop spans 15 amino acids. The V end was cut by 5 bases, the J end by 0 bases, with 13 bases between. Per the germline V gene, CDR1 is SEHNR and CDR2 is FQNEAQ (reference sequence).

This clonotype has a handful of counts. The CDR3 DNA sequence: TGTGCCAGCAGTGAGGGAGGCGAGCAGTACTTC. Residues: CASSEGGEQYF. V and J are TRBV6-5 and TRBJ2-7; possibly TRBD2 for D (6 bases). V lost 5 bases and J 6 bases, leaving 8 bases between the germline ends. CDR1 and CDR2 (germline): MNHEY, SVGAGI. The CDR3 is 11 residues long.

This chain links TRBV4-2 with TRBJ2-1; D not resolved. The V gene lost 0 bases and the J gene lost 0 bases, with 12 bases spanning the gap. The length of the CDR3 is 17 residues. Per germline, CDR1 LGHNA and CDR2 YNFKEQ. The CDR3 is CASSQDPASLSYNEQFF. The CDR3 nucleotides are TGTGCCAGCAGCCAAGATCCAGCGTCCCTCTCCTACAATGAGCAGTTCTTC.

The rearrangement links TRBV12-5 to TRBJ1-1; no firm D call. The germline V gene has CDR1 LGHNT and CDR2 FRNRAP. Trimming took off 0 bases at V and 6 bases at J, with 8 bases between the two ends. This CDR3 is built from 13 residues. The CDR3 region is CASGLVLGSEAFF. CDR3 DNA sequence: TGTGCTAGTGGTTTGGTACTCGGGTCTGAAGCTTTCTTT.

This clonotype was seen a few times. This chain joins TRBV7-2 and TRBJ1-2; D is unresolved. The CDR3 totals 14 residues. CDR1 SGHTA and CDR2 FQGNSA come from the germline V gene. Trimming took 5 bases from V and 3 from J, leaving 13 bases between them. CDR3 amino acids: CASSPGLGYYGYTF. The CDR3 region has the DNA TGTGCCAGCAGCCCAGGTCTGGGTTACTATGGCTACACCTTC.

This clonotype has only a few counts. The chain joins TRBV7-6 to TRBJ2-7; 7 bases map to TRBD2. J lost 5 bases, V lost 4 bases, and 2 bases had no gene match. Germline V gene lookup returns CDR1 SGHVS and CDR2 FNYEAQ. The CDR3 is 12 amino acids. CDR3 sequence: CASSYRGDEQYF. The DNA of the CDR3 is TGTGCCAGCAGCTACCGGGGGGACGAGCAGTACTTC.

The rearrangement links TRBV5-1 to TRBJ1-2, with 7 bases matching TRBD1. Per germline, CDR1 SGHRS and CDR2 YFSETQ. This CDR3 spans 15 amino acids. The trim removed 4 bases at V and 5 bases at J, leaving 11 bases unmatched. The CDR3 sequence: CASSVTGTETYGYTF. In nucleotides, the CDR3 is TGCGCCAGCAGCGTGACCGGGACAGAGACTTATGGCTACACCTTC.